The clone carrying this T cell receptor (beta chain) turned up a few times. The data stem from a study of blood T cell repertoires in COVID-19. In the study overall: Both acute and convalescent COVID-19 samples were obtained from the United States, Italy and Spain.

The CDR3 contains 17 residues. Germline CDR1 and CDR2: LGHNA and YNFKEQ. The germline V and J ends were trimmed by 0 bases and 8 bases, with 22 bases remaining between them. How the authors handled the data: Nucleated cell counts were estimated from reference gene primer amplification. Sequencing used immunoSEQ multiplex PCR; TCRdb keeps in-frame clones, though not all of them. Clone size and V and J calls were adopted from that table, with D and trimming inferred from the DNA. The sample has some 320,000 clones; roughly nine tenths are singletons. The chain recombines TRBV4-2 with TRBJ1-2, with D possibly matching TRBD1 (6 bases). Sequencing was carried out using peripheral blood. The source is a woman under 40 with COVID-19, enrolled during active disease. The CDR3 here is CASSQDLGRRGGDGYTF. CDR3 DNA: TGTGCCAGCAGCCAAGATCTTGGGAGGAGGGGGGGTGACGGCTACACCTTC.